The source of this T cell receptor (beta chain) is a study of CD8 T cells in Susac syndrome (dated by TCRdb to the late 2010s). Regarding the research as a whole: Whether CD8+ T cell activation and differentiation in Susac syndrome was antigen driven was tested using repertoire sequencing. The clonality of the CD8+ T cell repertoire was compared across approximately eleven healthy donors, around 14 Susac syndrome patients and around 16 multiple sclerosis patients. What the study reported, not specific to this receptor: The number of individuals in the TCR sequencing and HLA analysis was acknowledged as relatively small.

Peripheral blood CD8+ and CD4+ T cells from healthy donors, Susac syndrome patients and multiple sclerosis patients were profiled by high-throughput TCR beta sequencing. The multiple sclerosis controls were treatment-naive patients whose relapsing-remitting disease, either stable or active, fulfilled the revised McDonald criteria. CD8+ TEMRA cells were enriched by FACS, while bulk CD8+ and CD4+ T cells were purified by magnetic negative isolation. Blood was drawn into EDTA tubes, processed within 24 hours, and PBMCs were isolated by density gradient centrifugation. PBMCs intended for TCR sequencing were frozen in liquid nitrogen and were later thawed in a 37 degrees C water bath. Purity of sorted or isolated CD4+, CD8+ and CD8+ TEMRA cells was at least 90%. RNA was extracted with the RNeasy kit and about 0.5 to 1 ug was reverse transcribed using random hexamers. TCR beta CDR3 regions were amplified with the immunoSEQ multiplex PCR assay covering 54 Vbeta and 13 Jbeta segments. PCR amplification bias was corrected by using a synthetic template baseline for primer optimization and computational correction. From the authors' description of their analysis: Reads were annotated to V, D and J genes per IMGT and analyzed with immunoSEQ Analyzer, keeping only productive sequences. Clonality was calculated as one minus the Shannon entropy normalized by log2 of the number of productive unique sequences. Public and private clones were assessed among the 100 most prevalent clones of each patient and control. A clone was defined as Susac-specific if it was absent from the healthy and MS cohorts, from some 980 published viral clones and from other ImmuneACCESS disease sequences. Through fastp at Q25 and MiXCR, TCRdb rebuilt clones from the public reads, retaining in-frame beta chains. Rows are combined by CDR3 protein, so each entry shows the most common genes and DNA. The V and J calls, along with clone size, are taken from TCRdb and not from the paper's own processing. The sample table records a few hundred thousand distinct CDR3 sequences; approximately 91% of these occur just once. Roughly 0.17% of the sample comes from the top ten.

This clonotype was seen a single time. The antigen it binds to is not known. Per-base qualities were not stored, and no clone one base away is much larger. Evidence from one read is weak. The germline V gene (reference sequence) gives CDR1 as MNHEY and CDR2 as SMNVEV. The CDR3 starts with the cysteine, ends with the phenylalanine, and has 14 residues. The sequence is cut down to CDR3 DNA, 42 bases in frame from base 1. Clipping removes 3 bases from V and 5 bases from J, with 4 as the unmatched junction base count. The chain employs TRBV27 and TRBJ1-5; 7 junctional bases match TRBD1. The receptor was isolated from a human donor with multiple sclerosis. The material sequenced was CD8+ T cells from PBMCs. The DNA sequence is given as TGTGCCAGCAGTTTGACAGGGTCTTATCAGCCCCAGCATTTT. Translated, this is CASSLTGSYQPQHF.